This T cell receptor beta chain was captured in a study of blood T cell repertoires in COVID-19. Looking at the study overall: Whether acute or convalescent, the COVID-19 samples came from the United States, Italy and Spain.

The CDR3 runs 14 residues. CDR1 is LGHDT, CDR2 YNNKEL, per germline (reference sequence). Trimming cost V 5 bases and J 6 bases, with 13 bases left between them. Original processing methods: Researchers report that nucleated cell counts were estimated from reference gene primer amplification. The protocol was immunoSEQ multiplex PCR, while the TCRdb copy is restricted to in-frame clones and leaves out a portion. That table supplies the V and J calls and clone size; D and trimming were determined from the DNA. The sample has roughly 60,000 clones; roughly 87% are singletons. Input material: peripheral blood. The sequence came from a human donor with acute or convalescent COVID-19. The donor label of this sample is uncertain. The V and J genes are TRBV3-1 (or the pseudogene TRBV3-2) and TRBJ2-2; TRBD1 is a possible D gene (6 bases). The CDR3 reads CASSSYRVAGELFF. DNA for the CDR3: TGTGCCAGCAGCTCCTACAGGGTCGCCGGGGAGCTGTTTTTT.